This TCR beta chain came from a study of T cells in Graves' hyperthyroidism and ophthalmopathy. Per germline, CDR1 SGHRS and CDR2 YFSETQ. Trimming took off 8 bases at V and 4 bases at J, with 12 bases between the two ends. The CDR3 extends over 13 amino acids. This clonotype showed up many times. Researchers took RNA transcripts and amplified the TCR beta CDR3 regions from them. RT-PCR in the first round (using the HTBI primer set) targeted the TCR CDR3. TCRdb re-called the multiplex PCR reads through MiXCR, storing one row per CDR3 protein. In the table there are roughly 840,000 distinct CDR3 sequences, 38% of which are singletons.

This receptor was taken from a man in his late teens or twenties with Graves' hyperthyroidism. V gene TRBV5-1 combines with J gene TRBJ2-2, with D perhaps assigned TRBD1 or TRBD2 (5 bases each). Sequencing was performed on blood. The CDR3 loop reads CARKGPSTGELFF. The CDR3 nucleotides are TGCGCCAGGAAGGGACCGAGCACCGGGGAGCTGTTTTTT. Complete variable domain (other parts from reference TRBV5-1 and TRBJ2-2): KAGVTQTPRYLIKTRGQQVTLSCSPISGHRSVSWYQQTPGQGLQFLFEYFSETQRNKGNFPGRFSGRQFSNSRSEMNVSTLELGDSALYLCARKGPSTGELFFGEGSRLTVL.